The following is a T cell receptor (beta chain) sequence with its context. Antigen specificity is unknown. This sample was included in a study of CD8 T cells in ankylosing spondylitis. V lost 5 bases to trimming and J lost 1 base, with 12 bases between them. The CDR3 is 16 amino acids. Study-wide results and caveats: A subset of motif variants has previously been described in the synovial fluid and blood of reactive arthritis. For ankylosing spondylitis blood, a TCR beta motif of several highly homologous variants appeared characteristic. Reports say disease-linked clones showed up significantly more in matched ankylosing spondylitis synovial fluid.

For TCR beta, libraries came from quantitative 5'-RACE with molecular barcodes. TCRdb re-derived calls from the 5' RACE reads in MiXCR, one entry per CDR3 protein. Here the sample spans 250,000 or so distinct CDR3 sequences, over 9.5% being singletons. The sequencing sample was made of blood, either unsorted or a sorted T cell fraction (not recorded which). The TCR was taken from a male donor with ankylosing spondylitis or in good health (not recorded which). The chain employs TRBV12-3 or TRBV12-4 and TRBJ1-6, with D perhaps matching TRBD1 (6 bases). Here the CDR3 reads CASSNRDVSYNSPLHF. CDR3 nucleotide sequence: TGTGCCAGCAGTAACAGGGATGTATCCTATAATTCACCCCTCCACTTT.